These 16 T cell receptor beta chains were sequenced from one sample in a study of cytomegalovirus exposure and HLA in healthy donors (dated by TCRdb to 2015 to 2018). Libraries came from the immunoSEQ multiplex PCR assay. For the multiplex PCR, a mixture combining 60 forward primers for TCR Vbeta segments and 13 reverse primers for TCR Jbeta segments was used. Entries here come from immuneACCESS through TCRdb and include only in-frame sequences with V and J called. Some clones fail to appear in such tables; in the studies checked, an unresolved V gene covers under half of the shortfall, and the cause of the remainder is unknown. In this sample the table shows more than 25,000 clones, almost 70% of which occur a single time. The top ten hold 3.5% to 4.5% of the sample. Sequencing was performed on PBMCs. These receptors all stem from a woman aged 50 to 60 in good health and CMV-seronegative.

V and J are TRBV6-5 and TRBJ1-5; D possibly corresponds to TRBD1 (6 bases). From germline, CDR1 is MNHEY and CDR2 SVGAGI. The CDR3 consists of 14 residues. Trimming removed 5 bases from V and 7 bases from J, with 15 bases in between. This CDR3 is CASSPTGTFQPQHF. CDR3 bases: TGTGCCAGCAGTCCTACCGGGACATTCCAGCCCCAGCATTTT.

The chain carries TRBV5-4 and TRBJ2-5, with D unclear. Germline V gene lookup returns CDR1 SGHNT and CDR2 YYREEE (reference sequence). The CDR3 length is 12 residues. V was shortened by 2 bases and J by 3 bases, with 5 bases between the two germline ends. The CDR3, as DNA: TGTGCCAGCAGCTTAGCGAAAGAGACCCAGTACTTC. Residues: CASSLAKETQYF. Together with reference TRBV5-4 and TRBJ2-5, the CDR3 gives the full variable domain: ETGVTQSPTHLIKTRGQQVTLRCSSQSGHNTVSWYQQALGQGPQFIFQYYREEENGRGNFPPRFSGLQFPNYSSELNVNALELDDSALYLCASSLAKETQYFGPGTRLLVL.

This sequence joins TRBV6-1 and TRBJ1-2; 11 bases line up with TRBD1. This CDR3 spans 15 amino acids. Trimming removed 5 bases from V and 8 bases from J; junction bases left unmatched: 10. The germline V gene encodes CDR1 MNHNS and CDR2 SASEGT. The CDR3 loop reads CASSPRTGGESGYTF. CDR3 sequence (DNA): TGTGCCAGCAGTCCCCGGACAGGGGGCGAGAGCGGCTACACCTTC.

The V gene is TRBV29-1, the J gene TRBJ2-1; TRBD2 matches at 9 bases. Germline V CDR1 and CDR2: SQVTM, ANQGSEA. The CDR3 spans 13 residues. With V trimmed by 3 bases and J by 6 bases, 3 bases remained unmatched. The CDR3 DNA follows: TGCAGCGTTGAGATTAGCGGGGGCAATGAGCAGTTCTTC. Its protein is CSVEISGGNEQFF.

This clone appeared a few times. The chain employs TRBV19 and TRBJ1-5, with D unclear. Germline CDR1 LNHDA, CDR2 SQIVND (reference sequence). The V gene lost 6 bases and the J gene lost 1 base, with 4 bases spanning the gap. The CDR3 contains 12 residues. This CDR3 is CASRASNQPQHF. CDR3 coding DNA: TGTGCCAGTAGAGCCAGCAATCAGCCCCAGCATTTT.

The rearrangement links TRBV29-1 to TRBJ1-1, with D possibly matching TRBD1 (6 bases). This CDR3 region has 12 residues. Germline V gene lookup returns CDR1 SQVTM and CDR2 ANQGSEA. The germline V and J ends were trimmed by 5 bases and 1 base, with 8 bases remaining between them. The chain's CDR3 is CSVSRGNTEAFF. The CDR3 region has the DNA TGCAGCGTTTCCAGGGGGAACACTGAAGCTTTCTTT. Full variable domain (remainder filled in from reference TRBV29-1 and TRBJ1-1): SAVISQKPSRDICQRGTSLTIQCQVDSQVTMMFWYRQQPGQSLTLIATANQGSEATYESGFVIDKFPISRPNLTFSTLTVSNMSPEDSSIYLCSVSRGNTEAFFGQGTRLTVV.

This clone showed up just a few times. V usage is TRBV7-6 and J usage is TRBJ1-6, with a tentative D call TRBD1 (5 bases). CDR1 and CDR2 (germline): SGHVS, FNYEAQ. CDR3 length: 13 residues. Trimming cost V 4 bases and J 9 bases, with 10 bases left between them. CDR3 residues: CASSSEQASPLHF. In nucleotides, the CDR3 is TGTGCCAGCAGCTCTGAACAGGCTTCACCCCTCCACTTT.

The gene calls are TRBV4-1 and TRBJ1-1; 10 bases agree with TRBD1. With V trimmed by 1 base and J by 6 bases, 8 bases remained unmatched. Germline lookup yields CDR1 MGHRA and CDR2 YSYEKL. The CDR3 contains 16 residues. The CDR3 loop is CASSQVPGQGPPEAFF. The CDR3 DNA sequence: TGCGCCAGCAGCCAAGTTCCGGGACAGGGGCCCCCTGAAGCTTTCTTT.

J is TRBJ1-2 and V is TRBV21-1; TRBD1, as called in the table, went unchecked against the DNA. TRBV21-1 is a recognized pseudogene. The CDR3 is 16 amino acids. DNA of the CDR3: TGTGCCAGCACAAGGACGAGAGGGACAGGTAACTATGGCTACACCTTC. Protein: CASTRTRGTGNYGYTF.

In DNA form, the CDR3 reads TGTGCCAGCAGCTTAGGTCGGGTCCCCTACGAGCAGTACTTC. Protein product: CASSLGRVPYEQYF. The gene calls are TRBV11-2 and TRBJ2-7; no reliable D call. This CDR3 has 14 residues. V dropped 1 base and J dropped 2 bases, with 9 bases sitting between them. Germline V gene lookup returns CDR1 SGHAT and CDR2 FQNNGV.

This clone was detected only once. The chain has TRBV2 and TRBJ2-3; 7 bases align to TRBD1. V lost 4 bases to trimming and J lost 9 bases; unmatched junction nucleotides: 4. Germline CDR1 reads SNHLY; CDR2 reads FYNNEI. The CDR3 covers 12 residues. The CDR3 bases are TGTGCCAGCAGTGCGGACAGGTACACGCAGTATTTT. It is translated as CASSADRYTQYF. The entire variable domain, with the rest obtained from reference TRBV2 and TRBJ2-3, is as follows: EPEVTQTPSHQVTQMGQEVILRCVPISNHLYFYWYRQILGQKVEFLVSFYNNEISEKSEIFDDQFSVERPDGSNFTLKIRSTKLEDSAMYFCASSADRYTQYFGPGTRLTVL.

This clone was seen more than once but under ten times. The chain combines TRBV7-9 with TRBJ2-1; 10 nucleotides line up with TRBD2. The ends lost 5 bases at V and 9 bases at J; junction bases unmatched: 22. CDR1 SEHNR and CDR2 FQNEAQ come from the germline V gene (reference sequence). The CDR3 spans 19 residues. The chain's CDR3 is CASSTFAILVPGLAREQFF. DNA for the CDR3: TGTGCCAGCAGCACTTTCGCCATCTTAGTCCCGGGACTAGCGCGTGAGCAGTTCTTC.

This chain connects TRBV9 to TRBJ2-3; D unresolved. The CDR3 extends over 17 amino acids. Trimming cost V 0 bases and J 2 bases, with 16 bases left between them. Germline CDR1 SGDLS, CDR2 YYNGEE. CDR3 sequence: CASSVGPLRRNTDTQYF. The CDR3 bases are TGTGCCAGCAGCGTAGGGCCCCTGAGGAGAAACACAGATACGCAGTATTTT.

A few counts support this clone. The chain recombines TRBV10-3 with TRBJ2-3; TRBD2 is a possible D gene (7 bases). The V end lost 7 bases, the J end lost 5 bases, and 19 bases lay between the germline ends. Germline loops: CDR1 ENHRY, CDR2 SYGVKD. The CDR3 is made up of 15 amino acids. CDR3 protein: CAITRSRGAGDTQYF. The CDR3 DNA reads as TGTGCCATCACGAGGTCCCGGGGGGCCGGAGATACGCAGTATTTT.

J is TRBJ1-5 and V is TRBV7-2; TRBD1 might be the D (6 bases). The CDR3 extends over 13 amino acids. Trimming shortened V by 3 bases and J by 4 bases, and 7 bases separated the two germline ends. The germline gives CDR1 SGHTA, CDR2 FQGNSA. CDR3: CASSLGQNQPQHF. CDR3 coding DNA: TGTGCCAGCAGCTTGGGACAAAATCAGCCCCAGCATTTT.

The rearrangement uses TRBV6-5 and TRBJ1-1, with D hard to call. Trimming shortened V by 2 bases and J by 8 bases, and 12 bases separated the two germline ends. CDR1 MNHEY and CDR2 SVGAGI come from the germline V gene. CDR3 length equals 13 residues. The DNA of the CDR3 is TGTGCCAGCAGTTACGAACCGGGGTGGGAAGCTTTCTTT. Translation gives CASSYEPGWEAFF.